Included here is one TCR beta chain sequence, with context. The data derive from a study of cytomegalovirus exposure and HLA in healthy donors. This CDR3 comprises 15 residues. Germline-derived CDR1 and CDR2 are MNHNY and SVGAGI (reference sequence). V lost 0 bases and J 4 bases, leaving 12 bases between the germline ends. Sequencing was performed with immunoSEQ multiplex PCR; in TCRdb, only in-frame clones are kept and a portion is missing. The profile shows tens of thousands of clones, around 95% of them singletons. This clonotype was obtained from a man between 18 and 29 years old in good health and CMV-seronegative. Sequenced material: PBMCs. The genes are TRBV6-6 and TRBJ1-2; D is perhaps TRBD1 (5 bases). The CDR3 region is CASSYSGGVGYGYTF. The DNA for the CDR3 is TGTGCCAGCAGTTACTCGGGAGGGGTGGGCTATGGCTACACCTTC.